The source of this T cell receptor (beta chain) is a study of glioma-infiltrating T cells after dendritic cell vaccination. Study-level information: Patients received autologous tumor lysate-pulsed dendritic cell vaccination between about 2002 and 2013.

Assay used: immunoSEQ multiplex PCR; TCRdb lists only in-frame clones, some missing. The sample lists roughly 100,000 clones, roughly 76% occurring once. CDR3 length equals 14 residues. The V gene's germline CDR1 is KGHSH and CDR2 LQKENI. V lost 6 bases to trimming and J lost 2 bases, with 11 bases between them. Study-level findings and limits: Higher pretreatment TIL content predicted longer progression-free time and survival.

As for this clone: As yet, its antigen is unknown.

The sample was blood, taken before dendritic cell vaccination. The clonotype originates from a human donor with glioblastoma. The V gene is TRBV18, the J gene TRBJ1-5; D uncertain. The CDR3 DNA reads TGTGCCAGCTCGGGAGGGAACGGCAATCAGCCCCAGCATTTT. Protein sequence: CASSGGNGNQPQHF.